This T cell receptor beta chain is drawn from a study of blood T cell repertoires in COVID-19. The Seattle patients, enrolled during active infection, were followed longitudinally. The protocol was immunoSEQ multiplex PCR, while the TCRdb copy is restricted to in-frame clones and leaves out a portion. The sample shows about 130,000 clones, roughly four fifths of them seen only once. The germline gives CDR1 LNHNV, CDR2 YYDKDF (reference sequence). V lost 0 bases and J 0 bases, leaving 9 bases between the germline ends. CDR3 length: 15 residues. Specimen: peripheral blood. The TCR originated in a man aged 25-45 years with COVID-19, enrolled during active disease. The rearrangement joins TRBV15 to TRBJ2-7, with D maybe TRBD2 (6 bases). CDR3 nucleotides: TGTGCCACCAGCAGAGATAGCGGCAGCTCCTACGAGCAGTACTTC. Residues: CATSRDSGSSYEQYF.